This TCR beta chain was recovered during a study of blood T cell repertoires in COVID-19. Measured with immunoSEQ multiplex PCR; TCRdb has only the in-frame clones, and not every one. The sample yields more than 95,000 clones, about 80% seen once. Trimming took 4 bases from V and 7 from J; bases not matched to a gene: 6. This CDR3 contains 13 residues. CDR1 and CDR2 (germline): SGHRS, YFSETQ. The sequenced material came from peripheral blood. The receptor comes from a woman between 70 and 85 years old with acute or convalescent COVID-19. This chain joins TRBV5-1 and TRBJ2-3; 7 bases are shared with TRBD1. CDR3 nucleotide sequence: TGCGCCAGCAGCGAGACAGGGACGAATACGCAGTATTTT. This sequence encodes CASSETGTNTQYF.